These 26 T cell receptor beta chains came from one sample sequenced in a study of blood T cell repertoires in COVID-19. TCRdb keeps only in-frame clones here, not all; method: immunoSEQ multiplex PCR. The sample lists approximately 200,000 clones, 70% to 85% occurring once. Sequencing was done on a sample of peripheral blood. The receptors were sampled from a human donor with acute or convalescent COVID-19. The donor label of this sample is uncertain.

This chain connects TRBV9 to TRBJ2-1, with 7 bases matching TRBD1. Germline loops: CDR1 SGDLS, CDR2 YYNGEE. The V gene end was trimmed by 3 bases and the J gene end by 5 bases; junction bases not matched to a gene: 8. The CDR3 length is 15 residues. This CDR3 reads CASSANRGYDNEQFF. CDR3 in DNA: TGTGCCAGCAGCGCAAACAGGGGTTACGACAATGAGCAGTTCTTC.

V is TRBV29-1 and J is TRBJ2-5; 15 bases agree with TRBD2. Germline-derived CDR1 and CDR2 are SQVTM and ANQGSEA. V lost 5 bases and J lost 5; bases outside the gene matches: 6. The CDR3 contains 15 residues. The CDR3 loop reads CSVTGLAGGGETQYF. As DNA, the CDR3 is TGCAGCGTTACCGGACTAGCGGGAGGGGGGGAGACCCAGTACTTC.

The chain links TRBV19 to TRBJ1-2, with no clear D. CDR1 and CDR2 from the germline V gene are LNHDA and SQIVND (reference sequence). This CDR3 has 13 residues. Trimming removed 3 bases from V and 4 bases from J, with 9 bases in between. This CDR3 is CASSIPGIYGYTF. The CDR3 DNA is TGTGCCAGTAGTATCCCCGGGATCTATGGCTACACCTTC. The whole variable domain, remainder taken from reference TRBV19 and TRBJ1-2, is DGGITQSPKYLFRKEGQNVTLSCEQNLNHDAMYWYRQDPGQGLRLIYYSQIVNDFQKGDIAEGYSVSREKKESFPLTVTSAQKNPTAFYLCASSIPGIYGYTFGSGTRLTVV.

This clone has only one observation. This CDR3 is CASSPRSGNYGYTF. The CDR3 DNA is TGTGCCAGCAGCCCCAGAAGCGGTAACTATGGCTACACCTTC. The chain has TRBV7-9 and TRBJ1-2, with unresolved D. Per germline, CDR1 SEHNR and CDR2 FQNEAQ (reference sequence). Trimming removed 5 bases at V and 1 base at J, with 11 bases between. The CDR3 spans 14 residues.

The V and J genes are TRBV3-1 (or the pseudogene TRBV3-2) and TRBJ2-3; the match to TRBD2 covers 10 bases. CDR1 is LGHDT, CDR2 YNNKEL, per germline (reference sequence). There are 16 residues in the CDR3. Unmatched junction bases numbered 6, after V lost 4 bases and J lost 2 bases. The CDR3: CASSPIAGGPTDTQYF. The CDR3 DNA reads TGTGCCAGCAGCCCGATAGCGGGAGGCCCCACAGATACGCAGTATTTT.

The gene calls are TRBV5-4 and TRBJ1-1; TRBD1 agrees at 7 bases. The CDR3 covers 15 residues. Per germline, CDR1 SGHNT and CDR2 YYREEE (reference sequence). Trimming removed 4 bases from V and 4 bases from J; junction bases left unmatched: 10. CDR3 residues: CASSQGQLGSTEAFF. CDR3 DNA sequence: TGTGCCAGCAGCCAGGGACAGTTAGGGAGCACTGAAGCTTTCTTT.

The V gene is TRBV29-1, the J gene TRBJ1-2; a weak D match, TRBD1 (6 bases). With 6 bases removed from V and 4 bases from J, the gap between germline ends came to 18 bases. Germline assignment: CDR1 SQVTM and CDR2 ANQGSEA. The length of the CDR3 is 14 residues. The CDR3 DNA sequence: TGCAGCGTCTTCGGGGGGGGGCCGGTCTATGGCTACACCTTC. It is translated as CSVFGGGPVYGYTF.

This chain joins TRBV7-9 and TRBJ1-4; no clear D gene. The CDR3 is made up of 11 amino acids. V was shortened by 5 bases and J by 7 bases, with 5 bases between the two germline ends. The germline gives CDR1 SEHNR, CDR2 FQNEAQ (reference sequence). CDR3 DNA: TGTGCCAGCAGCCGTTTTGAAAAACTGTTTTTT. Protein: CASSRFEKLFF. Looking up the rest from reference TRBV7-9 and TRBJ1-4 gives the full variable domain: DTGVSQNPRHKITKRGQNVTFRCDPISEHNRLYWYRQTLGQGPEFLTYFQNEAQLEKSRLLSDRFSAERPKGSFSTLEIQRTEQGDSAMYLCASSRFEKLFFGSGTQLSVL.

The chain recombines TRBV6-5 with TRBJ2-3; tentatively, D is TRBD2 (5 bases). Germline CDR1 is MNHEY and CDR2 is SVGAGI. The CDR3 extends over 12 amino acids. V was clipped by 11 bases and J by 3 bases, with 12 bases between them. DNA for the CDR3: TGTGCCGGAGGTCCTTCAACAGATACGCAGTATTTT. Its translation: CAGGPSTDTQYF.

The J gene is TRBJ1-4, the V gene TRBV5-4, with D tentatively TRBD1 (5 bases). V lost 5 bases, J lost 4 bases, and 9 bases lay in between. The length of the CDR3 is 13 residues. CDR1 and CDR2 from the germline V gene are SGHNT and YYREEE (reference sequence). CDR3: CASRGGDNEKLFF. CDR3 nucleotide sequence: TGTGCCAGCAGGGGGGGGGATAATGAAAAACTGTTTTTT.

The gene calls are TRBV10-3 and TRBJ1-4; D is uncertain. The CDR3 contains 12 residues. Trimming shortened V by 8 bases and J by 7 bases, and 11 bases separated the two germline ends. Germline CDR1 is ENHRY and CDR2 is SYGVKD. Here the CDR3 DNA reads TGTGCCATCCGAGGGTTGGGTGAAAAACTGTTTTTT. Translated, it gives CAIRGLGEKLFF.

The V and J genes are TRBV10-3 and TRBJ2-1, with TRBD2 matching 16 bases. In germline, CDR1 is ENHRY, CDR2 SYGVKD. This CDR3 contains 15 residues. V trimming: 10 bases; J trimming: 7 bases; junction bases outside the gene matches: 7. CDR3 protein: CATGLAGGMVNEQFF. Here the CDR3 DNA reads TGTGCCACGGGACTAGCGGGAGGGATGGTGAATGAGCAGTTCTTC.

This clone has more than one count but fewer than ten. This chain uses TRBV19 with TRBJ1-5, with TRBD1 as a possible D gene (5 bases). The CDR3 has 15 residues. The germline V gene encodes CDR1 LNHDA and CDR2 SQIVND (reference sequence). V lost 7 bases and J 2 bases, leaving 15 bases between the germline ends. The CDR3 DNA is TGTGCCAGTACCGTGAGCGGGGGGGGCAATCAGCCCCAGCATTTT. This encodes CASTVSGGGNQPQHF.

This clone occurred once. The rearrangement joins TRBV6-5 to TRBJ2-7; 11 bases align to TRBD2. V lost 7 bases and J lost 4; bases outside the gene matches: 6. The CDR3 length is 14 residues. CDR1 and CDR2 from the germline V gene are MNHEY and SVGAGI. For the CDR3, the DNA is TGTGCCAGCACACGGACTAGCGGGCCTTACGAGCAGTACTTC. Amino acid sequence: CASTRTSGPYEQYF.

This clone showed up just once. The chain has TRBV6-5 and TRBJ2-1; perhaps TRBD2 as D (6 bases). Germline loops: CDR1 MNHEY, CDR2 SVGAGI. Trimming removed 5 bases at V and 5 bases at J, with 7 bases between. This CDR3 contains 12 residues. The CDR3, as DNA: TGTGCCAGCAGTAGGACTAACAATGAGCAGTTCTTC. It yields the protein CASSRTNNEQFF.

This chain connects TRBV28 to TRBJ2-1; 13 nucleotides line up with TRBD2. In germline, CDR1 is MDHEN, CDR2 SYDVKM. Trimming cost V 5 bases and J 7 bases; bases outside gene matches: 11. The CDR3 runs to 17 residues. The CDR3 is CASSPIRTSGSTNEQFF. CDR3 in DNA: TGTGCCAGCAGTCCGATCCGGACTAGCGGGAGTACTAATGAGCAGTTCTTC.

CDR3 in amino acids: CAWSAGGQPQHF. The CDR3 DNA is TGTGCCTGGAGTGCGGGGGGACAGCCCCAGCATTTT. V usage is TRBV30 and J usage is TRBJ1-5, with D perhaps matching TRBD1 (5 bases). CDR3 length: 12 residues. Germline V lookup: CDR1 GTSNPN, CDR2 SVGIG (reference sequence). Trimming removed 1 base at V and 7 bases at J, with 8 bases between.

This CDR3 is CASSSPETGGGKNIQYF. CDR3 coding DNA: TGCGCCAGCAGCTCACCGGAAACAGGGGGCGGCAAAAACATTCAGTACTTC. V gene TRBV5-1 combines with J gene TRBJ2-4, with 9 bases aligning to TRBD1. Per germline, CDR1 SGHRS and CDR2 YFSETQ. The junction had 10 bases not matched to a gene; V was cut back by 3 bases and J by 3 bases. The CDR3 consists of 17 residues. Complete variable domain (other parts from reference TRBV5-1 and TRBJ2-4): KAGVTQTPRYLIKTRGQQVTLSCSPISGHRSVSWYQQTPGQGLQFLFEYFSETQRNKGNFPGRFSGRQFSNSRSEMNVSTLELGDSALYLCASSSPETGGGKNIQYFGAGTRLSVL.

A note on this clone: Compared with germline, one end of the junction differs, possibly owing to a read error. The chain employs TRBV29-1 and TRBJ1-1, with D possibly TRBD1 on 5 matching bases. CDR3 length: 11 residues. In germline, CDR1 is SQVTM, CDR2 ANQGSEA. CDR3 in amino acids: CSAARQTETFF. The CDR3 DNA is TGCAGCGCAGCAAGACAGACTGAAACTTTCTTT.

The rearrangement links TRBV3-1 (or the pseudogene TRBV3-2) to TRBJ2-7; no clear D gene. CDR3 length: 14 residues. Trimming shortened V by 4 bases and J by 3 bases, and 13 bases separated the two germline ends. CDR1 and CDR2 from the germline V gene are LGHDT and YNNKEL (reference sequence). DNA of the CDR3: TGTGCCAGCAGCCGGGCGCTCCCCCACTACGAGCAGTACTTC. This encodes CASSRALPHYEQYF.

The chain has TRBV10-2 and TRBJ1-1; D ambiguous. CDR1 is WSHSY, CDR2 SAAADI, per germline. This CDR3 has 13 residues. V shed 6 bases and J shed 1 base, with 9 bases lying between them. This CDR3 is CASRSTENTEAFF. The DNA for the CDR3 is TGCGCCAGCAGATCCACAGAGAACACTGAAGCTTTCTTT.

The genes are TRBV4-2 and TRBJ2-3, with a weak D call TRBD1 (6 bases). Trimming left V 1 base short and J 4 bases short, with 6 bases between. The CDR3 has 13 residues. CDR1 is LGHNA and CDR2 is YNFKEQ in the germline V gene. In DNA, the CDR3 is TGTGCCAGCAGCCAAGGACAGGCAGATACGCAGTATTTT. Translated: CASSQGQADTQYF.

The chain employs TRBV6-5 and TRBJ1-6, with 8 nucleotides matching TRBD1. With V trimmed by 6 bases and J by 9 bases, 10 bases remained unmatched. Germline CDR1 MNHEY, CDR2 SVGAGI. The CDR3 is 15 amino acids. The CDR3 DNA sequence: TGTGCCAGCAGCTCCGCCGGACAGGGTAGTTCACCCCTCCACTTT. Residues: CASSSAGQGSSPLHF.

The chain has TRBV29-1 and TRBJ1-1, with 8 bases fitting TRBD1. This CDR3 contains 14 residues. The germline CDR1 and CDR2 sequences are SQVTM and ANQGSEA. With V trimmed by 6 bases and J by 1 base, 7 bases remained unmatched. CDR3 nucleotides: TGCAGCGTAAATCAGGGGGCCCGGAACACTGAAGCTTTCTTT. Residues: CSVNQGARNTEAFF.

The rearrangement uses TRBV5-5 and TRBJ1-1; no clear D gene. The CDR3 covers 13 residues. The germline V gene encodes CDR1 SGHKS and CDR2 YYEKEE (reference sequence). Trimming shortened V by 4 bases and J by 5 bases, and 12 bases separated the two germline ends. The chain's CDR3 is CASSIIAGTEAFF. The CDR3 region has the DNA TGTGCCAGCAGCATCATAGCCGGGACTGAAGCTTTCTTT.

The chain uses TRBV5-4 and TRBJ2-7, with 8 bases identical to TRBD2. The CDR3 spans 15 residues. The V gene's germline CDR1 is SGHNT and CDR2 YYREEE (reference sequence). After removal of 3 bases from V and 3 bases from J, the junction contained 8 bases not matched to a gene. CDR3 loop: CASSSRTSGLYEQYF. The CDR3 nucleotides are TGTGCCAGCAGCTCCCGTACTAGCGGACTCTACGAGCAGTACTTC.